The sequence of this T cell receptor beta chain was determined in a study of graft-versus-host responses after intestinal transplantation. Overall study: Among the recipients, all got anti-thymocyte globulin induction and then tacrolimus and steroids for approximately 3 years.

Germline CDR1 reads SGHDN; CDR2 reads FVKESK. V was pared by 0 bases and J by 4 bases, with 11 bases of the junction left unmatched. This CDR3 spans 19 amino acids. Of note for this clone: What it recognizes is unknown.

This table comes from immunoSEQ multiplex PCR, and its TCRdb copy is limited to in-frame clones, with some not included. This repertoire shows 65,000 to 100,000 clones, 85% to 95% found once; its top ten account for roughly 0.37%. Notes on the study in general: Recipient marrow held GvH clones, some first seen in ileum or blood.

Here the sequenced sample was unstimulated CD8+ T cells sorted from spleen or lymph node cells, taken before transplant. The V call is TRBV14, the J call TRBJ1-4; the match to TRBD1 covers 10 bases. The origin of this receptor is a human donor who was the organ donor for an intestinal transplant. CDR3 DNA sequence: TGTGCCAGCAGCCAAGATCATTGGGACAGGGGCCCATTTAATGAAAAACTGTTTTTT. It yields the protein CASSQDHWDRGPFNEKLFF.